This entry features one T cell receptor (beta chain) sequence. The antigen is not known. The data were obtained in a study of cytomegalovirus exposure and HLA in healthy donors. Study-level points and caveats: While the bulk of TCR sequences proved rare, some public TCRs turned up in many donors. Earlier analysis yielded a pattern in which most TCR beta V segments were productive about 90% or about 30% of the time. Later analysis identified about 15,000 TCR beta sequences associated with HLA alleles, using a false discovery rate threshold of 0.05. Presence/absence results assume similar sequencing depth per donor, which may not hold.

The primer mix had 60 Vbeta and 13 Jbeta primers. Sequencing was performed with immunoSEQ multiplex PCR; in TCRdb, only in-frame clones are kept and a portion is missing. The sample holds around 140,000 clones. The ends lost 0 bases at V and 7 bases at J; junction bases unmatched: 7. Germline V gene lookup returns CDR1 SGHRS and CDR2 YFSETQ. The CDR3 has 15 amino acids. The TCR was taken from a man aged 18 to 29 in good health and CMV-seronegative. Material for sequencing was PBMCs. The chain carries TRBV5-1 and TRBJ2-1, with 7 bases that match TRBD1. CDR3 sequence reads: CASSLEGQLRNEQFF. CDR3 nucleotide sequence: TGCGCCAGCAGCTTGGAGGGACAGCTCAGAAATGAGCAGTTCTTC.